One sample yielded the 26 T cell receptor beta chains listed below, sequenced in a study of T cell repertoires in cytomegalovirus infection. In TCRdb, the reads were re-called with MiXCR into one record per CDR3 protein. The sample consists of a few hundred thousand distinct CDR3 sequences, roughly 15% of them appearing once. The specimen sequenced was PBMCs. These receptors all stem from a human donor in good health (CMV status not recorded). Some clones in this sample may be carry-over from other donors' samples.

This clonotype came up a few times. The chain has TRBV29-1 and TRBJ1-2; 9 bases map to TRBD1. V gave up 4 bases and J gave up 8 bases; unmatched junction bases: 5. The CDR3 length is 12 residues. The V gene's germline CDR1 is SQVTM and CDR2 ANQGSEA. This CDR3 is CSVVGQGKGYTF. CDR3 sequence (DNA): TGCAGCGTTGTGGGACAGGGAAAAGGCTACACCTTC.

This clonotype was counted at least ten times. CDR3 amino acids: CASSVQGGTYEQYF. The CDR3 region has the DNA TGTGCCAGCAGCGTACAGGGGGGAACCTACGAGCAGTACTTC. The chain carries TRBV7-2 and TRBJ2-7, with 8 bases that match TRBD1. The ends lost 5 bases at V and 2 bases at J; junction bases unmatched: 5. Germline CDR1 and CDR2: SGHTA and FQGNSA. The CDR3 has 14 amino acids.

This chain uses TRBV7-9 with TRBJ1-1; 7 bases fit TRBD1. This CDR3 is 16 amino acids long. Germline loops: CDR1 SEHNR, CDR2 FQNEAQ (reference sequence). J was trimmed by 0 bases and V by 2 bases; bases with no gene match: 6. The CDR3 sequence: CASSLKGAEMNTEAFF. The CDR3, as DNA: TGTGCCAGCAGCTTAAAGGGGGCGGAGATGAACACTGAAGCTTTCTTT.

This clonotype was seen at least ten times. The rearrangement links TRBV7-3 to TRBJ2-2; D might be TRBD1 or TRBD2, each matching 5 bases. This CDR3 has 14 residues. Germline CDR1 and CDR2: SGHTA and FQGTGA. V was shortened by 4 bases and J by 6 bases, with 12 bases between the two germline ends. The CDR3 nucleotides are TGTGCCAGCAGCTCGATGGGACGTCCCGGGGAGCTGTTTTTT. Its protein is CASSSMGRPGELFF. Using reference TRBV7-3 and TRBJ2-2 for the parts outside the CDR3, the full variable domain is GAGVSQTPSNKVTEKGKYVELRCDPISGHTALYWYRQSLGQGPEFLIYFQGTGAADDSGLPNDRFFAVRPEGSVSTLKIQRTERGDSAVYLCASSSMGRPGELFFGEGSRLTVL.

This sequence joins TRBV28 and TRBJ1-4; D not resolved. The CDR3 extends over 11 amino acids. Looked up from germline, CDR1 is MDHEN and CDR2 is SYDVKM. V lost 10 bases and J 11 bases, leaving 14 bases between the germline ends. The CDR3 region has the DNA TGTGCCACCCCCTGGAGGAAGAAACTGTTTTTT. It encodes CATPWRKKLFF.

This clonotype was recorded many times. The V and J genes are TRBV2 and TRBJ2-2; 8 bases are shared with TRBD2. Germline V gene data show CDR1 as SNHLY and CDR2 as FYNNEI. Trimming took 7 bases from V and 2 from J; bases not matched to a gene: 12. This CDR3 is built from 17 residues. CDR3 loop: CASNSWGAGVNTGELFF. Written as DNA, the CDR3 is TGTGCCAGCAATAGTTGGGGAGCGGGAGTAAACACCGGGGAGCTGTTTTTT. Full variable domain (outside the CDR3, taken from reference TRBV2 and TRBJ2-2): EPEVTQTPSHQVTQMGQEVILRCVPISNHLYFYWYRQILGQKVEFLVSFYNNEISEKSEIFDDQFSVERPDGSNFTLKIRSTKLEDSAMYFCASNSWGAGVNTGELFFGEGSRLTVL.

This clonotype was seen repeatedly, ten times or more. V gene TRBV28 combines with J gene TRBJ2-3; TRBD2 matches at 7 bases. The CDR3 sequence is 18 residues long. Trimming at V came to 3 bases and at J to 1 base, leaving 13 bases not matched to a gene. Per the germline V gene, CDR1 is MDHEN and CDR2 is SYDVKM. This chain's CDR3 is CASSLSNLFGRGTDTQYF. The CDR3 nucleotides read TGTGCCAGCAGTTTGAGCAATCTGTTTGGGAGGGGCACAGATACGCAGTATTTT. Full variable domain (rest looked up from reference TRBV28 and TRBJ2-3): DVKVTQSSRYLVKRTGEKVFLECVQDMDHENMFWYRQDPGLGLRLIYFSYDVKMKEKGDIPEGYSVSREKKERFSLILESASTNQTSMYLCASSLSNLFGRGTDTQYFGPGTRLTVL.

The chain links TRBV25-1 to TRBJ1-1; TRBD1 aligns across 10 bases. Germline lookup yields CDR1 MGHDK and CDR2 SYGVNS. J gave up 0 bases and V 1 base, and 14 bases lay outside the gene matches. The CDR3 consists of 20 residues. The CDR3 loop reads CASSEFLGAQGQGMNTEAFF. CDR3 coding DNA: TGTGCCAGCAGTGAATTTTTGGGGGCTCAGGGACAGGGGATGAACACTGAAGCTTTCTTT.

This clonotype was observed a handful of times. V and J are TRBV2 and TRBJ2-5; D gene ambiguous. The CDR3 runs 10 residues. The V gene lost 7 bases and the J gene lost 3 bases, with 3 bases spanning the gap. Germline assignment: CDR1 SNHLY and CDR2 FYNNEI. CDR3 coding DNA: TGTGCCAGCACAAAAGAGACCCAGTACTTC. Protein sequence: CASTKETQYF.

This clonotype was seen more than once but under ten times. The chain carries TRBV20-1 and TRBJ2-1, with 7 bases matching TRBD2. In germline, CDR1 is DFQATT, CDR2 SNEGSKA (reference sequence). CDR3 size: 18 residues. The V gene end was trimmed by 2 bases and the J gene end by 3 bases; junction bases not matched to a gene: 16. The CDR3 nucleotides are TGCAGTGCTAGAATTGAGGGGAGACTAGCACATCGCTACAATGAGCAGTTCTTC. Amino acids: CSARIEGRLAHRYNEQFF.

This clonotype was seen many times. J is TRBJ1-6 and V is TRBV12-3 or TRBV12-4, with D unclear. The CDR3 totals 12 residues. Trimming removed 6 bases from V and 10 bases from J, with 10 bases in between. CDR3 protein: CASRYGRSPLHF. Written as DNA, the CDR3 is TGTGCCAGCAGATACGGGCGGTCACCCCTCCACTTT.

This clonotype was detected only a few times. This rearrangement joins TRBV19 to TRBJ2-2, with D possibly matching TRBD2 (6 bases). This CDR3 is 14 amino acids long. The germline V gene has CDR1 LNHDA and CDR2 SQIVND (reference sequence). The germline V and J ends were trimmed by 5 bases and 7 bases, with 14 bases remaining between them. Here the CDR3 DNA reads TGTGCCAGTAGTGACGGGAGTCGGGTCGGGGAGCTGTTTTTT. Its protein is CASSDGSRVGELFF.

This sequence joins TRBV27 and TRBJ2-1; 10 bases are shared with TRBD2. Germline CDR1 reads MNHEY; CDR2 reads SMNVEV (reference sequence). J lost 7 bases, V lost 3 bases, and 0 bases had no gene match. This CDR3 comprises 13 residues. DNA for the CDR3: TGTGCCAGCAGTTTTAGCGGGAGGAATGAGCAGTTCTTC. It yields the protein CASSFSGRNEQFF.

A note on this clonotype: A much larger clonotype is one base distant, so this may be a read error. The chain has TRBV6-2 or TRBV6-3 and TRBJ1-5, with D perhaps TRBD1 (5 bases). V gave up 6 bases and J gave up 8 bases, with 11 bases separating them. The length of the CDR3 is 12 residues. Germline CDR1 is MNHEY and CDR2 is SVGEGT. CDR3 coding DNA: TGTGCCAGCAGCCAGGGTACCAAGCCCCAGCATTTT. Translating gives CASSQGTKPQHF.

This clonotype came up many times. The V call is TRBV6-1, the J call TRBJ1-1; a possible D gene is TRBD1 (5 bases). The CDR3 covers 13 residues. CDR1 and CDR2 from the germline V gene are MNHNS and SASEGT. V lost 5 bases, J lost 3 bases, and 10 bases lay in between. The CDR3 loop reads CASSMGEDTEAFF. The DNA of the CDR3 is TGTGCCAGCAGTATGGGGGAGGACACTGAAGCTTTCTTT.

On this clonotype: This may stem from a read error, because a much larger clone lies one nucleotide away. V and J are TRBV5-5 and TRBJ2-7, with D maybe TRBD1 (5 bases). The germline CDR1 and CDR2 sequences are SGHKS and YYEKEE (reference sequence). CDR3 size: 13 residues. Trimming shortened V by 2 bases and J by 0 bases, and 6 bases separated the two germline ends. The CDR3 loop is CASSFDSSYEQYF. CDR3 coding DNA: TGTGCCAGCAGCTTCGACAGCTCCTACGAGCAGTACTTC.

This chain links TRBV5-6 with TRBJ1-1; D gene unclear. The CDR3 runs 15 residues. The V gene's germline CDR1 is SGHDT and CDR2 YYEEEE. Trimming pared 0 bases from V and 1 base from J, leaving 10 bases between. The CDR3 loop reads CASSLGALQNTEAFF. In nucleotides, the CDR3 is TGTGCCAGCAGCTTGGGGGCCTTACAGAACACTGAAGCTTTCTTT. Drawing the rest from reference TRBV5-6 and TRBJ1-1, the complete variable domain is DAGVTQSPTHLIKTRGQQVTLRCSPKSGHDTVSWYQQALGQGPQFIFQYYEEEERQRGNFPDRFSGHQFPNYSSELNVNALLLGDSALYLCASSLGALQNTEAFFGQGTRLTVV.

This clonotype was observed a handful of times. The gene calls are TRBV20-1 and TRBJ2-5, with 11 bases aligning to TRBD1. V dropped 6 bases and J dropped 5; count of bases not matched to a gene: 5. Germline CDR1 is DFQATT and CDR2 is SNEGSKA (reference sequence). CDR3 length: 13 residues. The CDR3 reads CSAPDRGRETQYF. The CDR3 DNA reads TGCAGTGCGCCGGACAGGGGGCGGGAGACCCAGTACTTC.

The rearrangement uses TRBV6-1 and TRBJ1-1, with D perhaps TRBD1 (6 bases). The germline gives CDR1 MNHNS, CDR2 SASEGT. V lost 11 bases and J lost 0, with 13 bases in between. The CDR3 is 13 amino acids. The CDR3 DNA reads TGTGCCGTCGGGGGGCGGGTGAACACTGAAGCTTTCTTT. It codes for CAVGGRVNTEAFF.

This clonotype turned up a few times. The V gene is TRBV28, the J gene TRBJ1-1; TRBD1 might be the D (6 bases). The germline V gene encodes CDR1 MDHEN and CDR2 SYDVKM. V lost 3 bases, J lost 4 bases, and 15 bases lay in between. This CDR3 comprises 15 residues. The CDR3 protein is CASSFPTGIVTEAFF. Here the CDR3 DNA reads TGTGCCAGCAGTTTTCCCACAGGGATTGTCACTGAAGCTTTCTTT.

Only a few counts were recorded for this clonotype. This rearrangement joins TRBV27 to TRBJ1-1; D gene ambiguous. The CDR3 has 12 residues. Germline CDR1 reads MNHEY; CDR2 reads SMNVEV (reference sequence). Trimming cost V 5 bases and J 11 bases, with 15 bases left between them. CDR3 nucleotides: TGTGCCAGCAGTCCCACGTGGGGTCGGGCTTTCTTT. It translates to CASSPTWGRAFF.

This clonotype appeared many times. The chain couples TRBV7-6 to TRBJ2-6; D uncertain. There are 15 residues in the CDR3. From germline, CDR1 is SGHVS and CDR2 FNYEAQ. With 2 bases removed from V and 0 bases from J, the gap between germline ends came to 5 bases. As DNA, the CDR3 is TGTGCCAGCAGCTTACTGCCCTCTGGGGCCAACGTCCTGACTTTC. Its translation: CASSLLPSGANVLTF.

This chain connects TRBV4-3 to TRBJ2-2, with D hard to call. The CDR3 contains 13 residues. Germline V lookup: CDR1 LGHNA, CDR2 YSLEER. Trimming left V 0 bases short and J 7 bases short, with 6 bases between. The CDR3 region is CASSQDWYGELFF. The CDR3, as DNA: TGCGCCAGCAGCCAAGATTGGTACGGGGAGCTGTTTTTT.

The chain is built from TRBV2 and TRBJ2-7; D unresolved. Germline values: CDR1 SNHLY, CDR2 FYNNEI. Trimming left V 5 bases short and J 0 bases short, with 14 bases between. The CDR3 consists of 15 residues. The CDR3 here is CASSPSPASSYEQYF. Written as DNA, the CDR3 is TGTGCCAGCAGTCCCTCTCCTGCTAGCTCCTACGAGCAGTACTTC. Full variable domain (outside the CDR3, taken from reference TRBV2 and TRBJ2-7): EPEVTQTPSHQVTQMGQEVILRCVPISNHLYFYWYRQILGQKVEFLVSFYNNEISEKSEIFDDQFSVERPDGSNFTLKIRSTKLEDSAMYFCASSPSPASSYEQYFGPGTRLTVT.

This clonotype was counted between two and nine times. CDR3 sequence: CASRQGGQRTETQYF. CDR3 sequence (DNA): TGCGCCAGCAGACAGGGTGGCCAGCGGACGGAGACCCAGTACTTC. The chain is built from TRBV5-1 and TRBJ2-5, with D possibly TRBD1 on 6 matching bases. The germline V gene has CDR1 SGHRS and CDR2 YFSETQ. Trimming shortened V by 5 bases and J by 5 bases, and 19 bases separated the two germline ends. CDR3 length equals 15 residues. Using reference TRBV5-1 and TRBJ2-5 for the parts outside the CDR3, the full variable domain is KAGVTQTPRYLIKTRGQQVTLSCSPISGHRSVSWYQQTPGQGLQFLFEYFSETQRNKGNFPGRFSGRQFSNSRSEMNVSTLELGDSALYLCASRQGGQRTETQYFGPGTRLLVL.

The rearrangement uses TRBV20-1 and TRBJ2-1; D is perhaps TRBD1 (5 bases). The CDR3 is made up of 13 amino acids. Germline V gives CDR1 DFQATT, CDR2 SNEGSKA (reference sequence). V was cut by 5 bases and J by 5 bases, with 13 bases left in between. The CDR3 reads CSAPKPGNNEQFF. The CDR3 bases are TGCAGTGCTCCGAAACCAGGGAACAATGAGCAGTTCTTC.